This TCR beta chain is from a study of T cell repertoires in cytomegalovirus infection. Study context: From public TCR beta signatures came an indication of both CMV infection and matching HLA type.

TCRdb re-analysed the reads in MiXCR, keeping a single row per CDR3 protein. In the table there are about 740,000 distinct CDR3 sequences, 33% of which are singletons. This clonotype was counted only a few times. Its antigen is as yet unknown. This CDR3 comprises 17 residues. CDR1 and CDR2 (germline): SNHLY, FYNNEI. Deletions cut 2 bases from V and 0 bases from J, with 14 bases between. The sample here was cultured PBMCs, taken from culture after CMV antigen stimulation. This sequence joins TRBV2 and TRBJ2-1; D is unresolved. The source of this sequence is a human donor in good health (CMV status not recorded). Some clones in this sample may be carry-over from other donors' samples. The CDR3 DNA reads as TGTGCCAGCAGTGAATTGGTAGAAGAGAGCTCCTACAATGAGCAGTTCTTC. Translated, it gives CASSELVEESSYNEQFF.